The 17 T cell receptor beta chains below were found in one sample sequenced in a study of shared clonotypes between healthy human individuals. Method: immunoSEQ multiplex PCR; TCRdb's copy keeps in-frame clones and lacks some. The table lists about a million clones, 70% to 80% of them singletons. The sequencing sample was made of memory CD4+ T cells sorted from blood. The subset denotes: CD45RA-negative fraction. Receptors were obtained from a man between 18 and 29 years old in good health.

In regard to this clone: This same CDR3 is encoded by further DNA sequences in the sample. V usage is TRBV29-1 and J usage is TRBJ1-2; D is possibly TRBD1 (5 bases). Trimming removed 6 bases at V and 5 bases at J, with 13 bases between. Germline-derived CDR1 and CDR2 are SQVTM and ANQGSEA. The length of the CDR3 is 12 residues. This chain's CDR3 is CSVAGTAYGYTF. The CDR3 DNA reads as TGCAGCGTGGCGGGGACGGCGTATGGCTACACCTTC.

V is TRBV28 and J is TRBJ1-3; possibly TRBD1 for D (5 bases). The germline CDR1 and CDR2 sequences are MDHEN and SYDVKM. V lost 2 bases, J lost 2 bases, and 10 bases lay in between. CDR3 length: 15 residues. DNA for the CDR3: TGTGCCAGCAGTTTACAGGGTATGGCTGGAAACACCATATATTTT. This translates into CASSLQGMAGNTIYF.

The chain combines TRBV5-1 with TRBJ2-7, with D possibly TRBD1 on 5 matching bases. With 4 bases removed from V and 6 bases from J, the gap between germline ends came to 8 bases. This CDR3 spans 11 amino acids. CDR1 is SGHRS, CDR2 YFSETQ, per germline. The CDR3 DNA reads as TGCGCCAGCAGCGGACACAGCGAGCAGTACTTC. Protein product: CASSGHSEQYF. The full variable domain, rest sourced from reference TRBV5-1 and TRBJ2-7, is KAGVTQTPRYLIKTRGQQVTLSCSPISGHRSVSWYQQTPGQGLQFLFEYFSETQRNKGNFPGRFSGRQFSNSRSEMNVSTLELGDSALYLCASSGHSEQYFGPGTRLTVT.

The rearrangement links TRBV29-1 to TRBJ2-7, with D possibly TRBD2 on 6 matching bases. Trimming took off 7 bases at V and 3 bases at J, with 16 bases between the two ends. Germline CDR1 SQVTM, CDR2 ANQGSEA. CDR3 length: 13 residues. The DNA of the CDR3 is TGCAGCGCCGGAGGGAGTACCGGCTACGAGCAGTACTTC. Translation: CSAGGSTGYEQYF.

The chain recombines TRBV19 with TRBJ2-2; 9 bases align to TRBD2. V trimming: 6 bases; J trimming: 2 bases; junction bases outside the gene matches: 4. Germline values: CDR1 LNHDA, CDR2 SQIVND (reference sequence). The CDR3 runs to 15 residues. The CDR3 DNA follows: TGTGCCAGTAGGGGGACTAGCCCAAACACCGGGGAGCTGTTTTTT. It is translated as CASRGTSPNTGELFF.

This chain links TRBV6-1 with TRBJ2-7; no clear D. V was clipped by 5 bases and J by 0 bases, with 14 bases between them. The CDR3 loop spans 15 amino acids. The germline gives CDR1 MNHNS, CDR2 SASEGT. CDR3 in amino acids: CASSTYHWNSYEQYF. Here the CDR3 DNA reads TGTGCCAGCAGTACCTACCACTGGAACTCCTACGAGCAGTACTTC.

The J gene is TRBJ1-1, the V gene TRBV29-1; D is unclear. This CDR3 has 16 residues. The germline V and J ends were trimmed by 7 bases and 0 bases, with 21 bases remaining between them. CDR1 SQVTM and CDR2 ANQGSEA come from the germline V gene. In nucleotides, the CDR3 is TGCAGCGCCAGGCGCGGTACTGGGCTCCTGAACACTGAAGCTTTCTTT. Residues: CSARRGTGLLNTEAFF. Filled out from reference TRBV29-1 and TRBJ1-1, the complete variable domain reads SAVISQKPSRDICQRGTSLTIQCQVDSQVTMMFWYRQQPGQSLTLIATANQGSEATYESGFVIDKFPISRPNLTFSTLTVSNMSPEDSSIYLCSARRGTGLLNTEAFFGQGTRLTVV.

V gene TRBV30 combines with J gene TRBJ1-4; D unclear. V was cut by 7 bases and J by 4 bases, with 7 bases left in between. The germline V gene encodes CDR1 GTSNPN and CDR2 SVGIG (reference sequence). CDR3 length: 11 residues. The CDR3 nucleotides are TGTGCCTACGACCTTAATGAAAAACTGTTTTTT. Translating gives CAYDLNEKLFF. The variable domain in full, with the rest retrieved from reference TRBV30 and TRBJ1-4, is SQTIHQWPATLVQPVGSPLSLECTVEGTSNPNLYWYRQAAGRGLQLLFYSVGIGQISSEVPQNLSASRPQDRQFILSSKKLLLSDSGFYLCAYDLNEKLFFGSGTQLSVL.

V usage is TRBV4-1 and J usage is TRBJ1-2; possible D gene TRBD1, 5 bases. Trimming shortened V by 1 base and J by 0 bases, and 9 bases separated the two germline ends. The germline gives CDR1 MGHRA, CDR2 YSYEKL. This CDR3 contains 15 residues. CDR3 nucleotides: TGCGCCAGCAGCCAAGGGGCAGGGACTAACTATGGCTACACCTTC. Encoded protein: CASSQGAGTNYGYTF.

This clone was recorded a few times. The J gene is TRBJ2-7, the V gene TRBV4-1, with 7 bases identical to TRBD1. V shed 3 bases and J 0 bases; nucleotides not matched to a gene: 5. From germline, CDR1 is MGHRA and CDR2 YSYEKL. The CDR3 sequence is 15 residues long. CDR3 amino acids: CASSQQQGSSYEQYF. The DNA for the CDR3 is TGCGCCAGCAGCCAGCAACAGGGGAGCTCCTACGAGCAGTACTTC.

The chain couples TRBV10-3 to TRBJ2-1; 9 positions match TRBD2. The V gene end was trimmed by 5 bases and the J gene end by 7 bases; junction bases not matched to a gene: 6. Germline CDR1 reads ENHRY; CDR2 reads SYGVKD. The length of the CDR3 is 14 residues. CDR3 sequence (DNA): TGTGCCATCAGTCTAGCGGGGAGTTCGAATGAGCAGTTCTTC. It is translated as CAISLAGSSNEQFF.

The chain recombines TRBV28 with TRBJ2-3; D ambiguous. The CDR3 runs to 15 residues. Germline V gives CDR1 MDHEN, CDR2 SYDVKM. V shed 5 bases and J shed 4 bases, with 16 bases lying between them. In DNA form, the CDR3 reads TGTGCCAGCAGTGCGATGTCTCGGAAAGCAGATACGCAGTATTTT. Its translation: CASSAMSRKADTQYF.

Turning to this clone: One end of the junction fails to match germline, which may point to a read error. Here the CDR3 reads CASSSTDRGHGYTF. The CDR3 DNA reads TGTGCCAGCAGTTCCACGGACAGGGGCCATGGCTACACCTTC. The chain links TRBV10-3 to TRBJ1-2, with 9 bases identical to TRBD1. The CDR3 is 14 residues long. The germline V gene has CDR1 ENHRY and CDR2 SYGVKD.

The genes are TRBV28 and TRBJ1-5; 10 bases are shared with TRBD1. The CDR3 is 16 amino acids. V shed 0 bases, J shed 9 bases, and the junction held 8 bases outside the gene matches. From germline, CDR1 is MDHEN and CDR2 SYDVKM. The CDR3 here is CASSLWEGTGVPPQHF. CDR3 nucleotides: TGTGCCAGCAGTTTATGGGAGGGGACAGGGGTGCCGCCCCAGCATTTT. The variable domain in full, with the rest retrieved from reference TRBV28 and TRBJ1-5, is DVKVTQSSRYLVKRTGEKVFLECVQDMDHENMFWYRQDPGLGLRLIYFSYDVKMKEKGDIPEGYSVSREKKERFSLILESASTNQTSMYLCASSLWEGTGVPPQHFGDGTRLSIL.

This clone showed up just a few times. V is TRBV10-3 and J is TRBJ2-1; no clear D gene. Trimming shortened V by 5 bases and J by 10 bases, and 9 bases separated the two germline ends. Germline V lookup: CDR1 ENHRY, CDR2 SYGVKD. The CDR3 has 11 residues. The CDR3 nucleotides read TGTGCCATCAGTTCCCTCGAGGAGCAGTTCTTC. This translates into CAISSLEEQFF.

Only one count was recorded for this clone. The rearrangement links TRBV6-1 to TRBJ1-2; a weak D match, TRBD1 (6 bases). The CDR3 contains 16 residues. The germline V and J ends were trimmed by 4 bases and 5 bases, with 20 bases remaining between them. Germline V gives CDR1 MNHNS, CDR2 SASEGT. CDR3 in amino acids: CASSVGSGESFYGYTF. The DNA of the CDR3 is TGTGCCAGCAGTGTCGGGTCAGGGGAGAGTTTTTATGGCTACACCTTC.

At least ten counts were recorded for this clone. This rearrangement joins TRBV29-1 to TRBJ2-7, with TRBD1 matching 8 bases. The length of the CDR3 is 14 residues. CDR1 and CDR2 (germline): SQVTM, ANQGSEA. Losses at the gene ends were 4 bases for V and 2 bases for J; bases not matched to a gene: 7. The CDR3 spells CSVGDRTPTYEQYF. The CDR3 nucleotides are TGCAGCGTTGGGGACAGGACCCCCACCTACGAGCAGTACTTC.